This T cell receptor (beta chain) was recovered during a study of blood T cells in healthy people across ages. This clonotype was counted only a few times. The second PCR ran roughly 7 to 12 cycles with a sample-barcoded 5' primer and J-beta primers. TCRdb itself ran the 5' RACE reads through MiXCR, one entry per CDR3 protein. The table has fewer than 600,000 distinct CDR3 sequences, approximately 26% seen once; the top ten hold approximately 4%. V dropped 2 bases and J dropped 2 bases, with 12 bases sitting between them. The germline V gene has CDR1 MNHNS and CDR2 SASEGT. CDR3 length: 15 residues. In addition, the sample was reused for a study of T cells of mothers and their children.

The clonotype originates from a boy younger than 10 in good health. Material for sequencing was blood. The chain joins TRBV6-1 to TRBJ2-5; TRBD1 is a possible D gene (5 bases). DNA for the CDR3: TGTGCCAGCAGTGAACAGGGCGAATCTCAAGAGACCCAGTACTTC. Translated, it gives CASSEQGESQETQYF.